This TCR beta chain originates from a study of OX40 agonist ivuxolimab in advanced cancers. Study overall: Males comprised approximately 84% of the group, whose mean age was roughly 60 years (range 23 to 79). Overall study results and limits: There was clonal expansion of CD4+ and CD8+ blood T cells by week 6 at 0.1 to 3.0 mg/kg.

This clone was counted between two and nine times. Its antigen is currently unknown. Compared with germline, one end of the junction differs, possibly owing to a read error. The CDR3 is made up of 12 amino acids. Germline V gene lookup returns CDR1 LGHNA and CDR2 YNFKEQ. TCRdb's copy holds only in-frame clones and misses some; the assay was immunoSEQ multiplex PCR. The table records tens of thousands of clones, 75% to 90% of them present only once. The chain joins TRBV4-2 to TRBJ1-1; D is unresolved. This sequence originates from an adult with an advanced solid tumor such as melanoma, head and neck, liver or kidney cancer. This specimen consisted of CD4+ or CD8+ T cells sorted from blood, obtained in a trial of the OX40 agonist ivuxolimab. CDR3 protein: CASSQLNTEAFF. CDR3 DNA sequence: TGTGCCAGCAGCCAATTGAATACTGAAGCTTTCTTT.